These 5 T cell receptor beta chains originate from one sample sequenced in a study of T cell responses to AZD1222 COVID-19 vaccine. Assay used: immunoSEQ multiplex PCR; TCRdb lists only in-frame clones, some missing. The table includes around 99,000 clones, roughly nine tenths detected once. The starting material was peripheral blood, obtained on day 0 of AZD1222 vaccination. These receptors all stem from an adult in good health.

This rearrangement joins TRBV5-4 to TRBJ2-1, with 9 bases matching TRBD1. The CDR3 spans 16 residues. Germline CDR1 reads SGHNT; CDR2 reads YYREEE (reference sequence). The junction had 9 bases not matched to a gene; V was cut back by 0 bases and J by 8 bases. The DNA of the CDR3 is TGTGCCAGCAGCTTGGTTGGGACAGGGTTGAGGGATGAGCAGTTCTTC. Its protein product is CASSLVGTGLRDEQFF.

The chain links TRBV7-3 to TRBJ1-1; D ambiguous. The V end lost 2 bases, the J end lost 3 bases, and 13 bases lay between the germline ends. CDR1 and CDR2 (germline): SGHTA, FQGTGA. CDR3 length equals 15 residues. In DNA form, the CDR3 reads TGTGCCAGCAGCTTATCCGGGAGTCGGGACACTGAAGCTTTCTTT. Residues: CASSLSGSRDTEAFF.

This chain connects TRBV30 to TRBJ1-1; 7 positions match TRBD1. The CDR3 sequence is 14 residues long. The V and J ends lost 0 bases and 7 bases, in that order; junction bases with no gene match: 8. Germline V gene sequence: CDR1 GTSNPN, CDR2 SVGIG (reference sequence). The CDR3 coding sequence is TGTGCCTGGAGTGTACAACAGGGGAGGGGTGAAGCTTTCTTT. Translated, it gives CAWSVQQGRGEAFF. The full variable domain, rest sourced from reference TRBV30 and TRBJ1-1, is SQTIHQWPATLVQPVGSPLSLECTVEGTSNPNLYWYRQAAGRGLQLLFYSVGIGQISSEVPQNLSASRPQDRQFILSSKKLLLSDSGFYLCAWSVQQGRGEAFFGQGTRLTVV.

The table lists this clone with a count of one. The V and J genes are TRBV5-1 and TRBJ2-7, with D unclear. This CDR3 is built from 12 residues. V was pared by 0 bases and J by 6 bases, with 7 bases between. Germline V gives CDR1 SGHRS, CDR2 YFSETQ. CDR3 bases: TGCGCCAGCAGCTTGGAAGGGATCGAGCAGTACTTC. This codes for CASSLEGIEQYF.

J is TRBJ1-2 and V is TRBV9; TRBD1 matches at 11 bases. Germline lookup yields CDR1 SGDLS and CDR2 YYNGEE. J gave up 4 bases and V 0 bases, and 5 bases lay outside the gene matches. The CDR3 contains 16 residues. The CDR3, as DNA: TGTGCCAGCAGCGTAGCCCGGACAGGGGGCAGCTATGGCTACACCTTC. It is translated as CASSVARTGGSYGYTF.